The rows below give T cell receptor beta chains drawn from one sample of a study of shared clonotypes between healthy human individuals. Sequencing was performed with immunoSEQ multiplex PCR; in TCRdb, only in-frame clones are kept and a portion is missing. Altogether fewer than 200,000 clones are present, approximately 92% being singletons, with the ten largest covering roughly 0.07%. The sample comprised naive CD4+ T cells sorted from blood. All receptors derive from a woman aged 25 to 39 in good health. Each CDR3 is given with its conserved first and last residue. Each record gives: CDR3 protein, CDR3 DNA, V gene, clone size, CDR3 length, D gene, J gene. The D gene is left open where the match is weak. Clone size is not always given. Where it is, it says once, few, many or a class for expanded clones.

CDR3: CASSLGWSTDTQYF
DNA: TGCGCCAGCAGCTTGGGTTGGAGCACAGATACGCAGTATTTT
V: TRBV5-1
size: NA
length: 14
D: NA
J: TRBJ2-3

CDR3: CASSPGQGTDTQYF
DNA: TGTGCCAGCTCACCGGGACAGGGCACAGATACGCAGTATTTT
V: TRBV19
size: NA
length: 14
D: TRBD1
J: TRBJ2-3

CDR3: CASSQGSNQPQHF
DNA: TGTGCCAGCAGTCAGGGGAGCAATCAGCCCCAGCATTTT
V: TRBV6-6
size: once
length: 13
D: NA
J: TRBJ1-5

CDR3: CASTIDSPSGRWETQYF
DNA: TGTGCCAGCACCATCGATTCCCCTAGCGGGAGGTGGGAGACCCAGTACTTC
V: TRBV6-4
size: NA
length: 17
D: TRBD2
J: TRBJ2-5

CDR3: CASSVPASQPEQYF
DNA: TGTGCCAGCAGTGTTCCGGCTAGCCAACCTGAGCAGTACTTC
V: TRBV2
size: NA
length: 14
D: NA
J: TRBJ2-5

CDR3: CASSYSQGSRQPQHF
DNA: TGTGCCAGCAGTTACTCTCAGGGTTCCCGGCAGCCCCAGCATTTT
V: TRBV6-5
size: NA
length: 15
D: NA
J: TRBJ1-5

CDR3: CASSFRGNTEAFF
DNA: TGCGCCAGCAGCTTCCGGGGCAACACTGAAGCTTTCTTT
V: TRBV5-1
size: NA
length: 13
D: NA
J: TRBJ1-1

CDR3: CASSPSLGVQAGEVDEQYF
DNA: TGTGCCAGCTCACCTTCTTTGGGGGTTCAAGCGGGAGAGGTAGACGAGCAGTACTTC
V: TRBV18
size: NA
length: 19
D: TRBD2
J: TRBJ2-7

CDR3: CASSTSGGTDTQYF
DNA: TGTGCCAGTTCGACTAGCGGGGGGACAGATACGCAGTATTTT
V: TRBV19
size: NA
length: 14
D: TRBD2
J: TRBJ2-3

CDR3: CASSPVLAGDLNEQFF
DNA: TGTGCCAGCTCACCCGTACTAGCGGGAGATCTAAATGAGCAGTTCTTC
V: TRBV18
size: NA
length: 16
D: TRBD2
J: TRBJ2-1

CDR3: CASSRTGSYEQYF
DNA: TGCGCCAGCAGCCGGACAGGCTCCTACGAGCAGTACTTC
V: TRBV5-1
size: once
length: 13
D: TRBD1
J: TRBJ2-7

CDR3: CAWSEQQGTPAFF
DNA: TGTGCCTGGAGCGAACAACAGGGGACCCCAGCTTTCTTT
V: TRBV30
size: NA
length: 13
D: TRBD1
J: TRBJ1-1

CDR3: CASSGQGNTEAFF
DNA: TGTGCCAGCAGCGGACAGGGGAACACTGAAGCTTTCTTT
V: TRBV2
size: NA
length: 13
D: TRBD1
J: TRBJ1-1

CDR3: CASSLWGRGLGTEAFF
DNA: TGTGCCAGCAGTTTATGGGGCAGGGGGCTGGGCACTGAAGCTTTCTTT
V: TRBV28
size: NA
length: 16
D: TRBD1
J: TRBJ1-1

CDR3: CASSVSSAYYEQYF
DNA: TGCGCCAGCAGTGTCTCTAGCGCCTACTACGAGCAGTACTTC
V: TRBV10-1
size: NA
length: 14
D: NA
J: TRBJ2-7

CDR3: CASSLSGGDSYEQYF
DNA: TGTGCCAGCAGCTTGAGTGGGGGGGACTCCTACGAGCAGTACTTC
V: TRBV5-4
size: NA
length: 15
D: TRBD2
J: TRBJ2-7

CDR3: CASTGTGNEQYF
DNA: TGTGCCAGCACCGGGACAGGGAACGAGCAGTACTTC
V: TRBV2
size: few
length: 12
D: TRBD1
J: TRBJ2-7

CDR3: CASSEFVGSGISGNTIYF
DNA: TGTGCCAGCAGTGAATTCGTAGGGAGCGGTATCTCTGGAAACACCATATATTTT
V: TRBV2
size: NA
length: 18
D: NA
J: TRBJ1-3

CDR3: CASRVTGGQETQYF
DNA: TGTGCCAGCAGGGTAACAGGGGGCCAAGAGACCCAGTACTTC
V: TRBV6-5
size: NA
length: 14
D: TRBD1
J: TRBJ2-5

CDR3: CASSYSWGPPVEGYTF
DNA: TGTGCCAGCAGTTACTCGTGGGGACCCCCTGTGGAGGGCTACACCTTC
V: TRBV6-5
size: NA
length: 16
D: NA
J: TRBJ1-2

CDR3: CASSYSIAGVNTEAFF
DNA: TGTGCCAGCAGTTACTCGATTGCAGGGGTGAACACTGAAGCTTTCTTT
V: TRBV6-5
size: NA
length: 16
D: NA
J: TRBJ1-1

CDR3: CASSFTDYEQYF
DNA: TGTGCCAGCAGCTTCACTGACTACGAGCAGTACTTC
V: TRBV5-5
size: NA
length: 12
D: NA
J: TRBJ2-7

CDR3: CAISWDRGSYEQYF
DNA: TGTGCCATCAGTTGGGACAGGGGCTCCTACGAGCAGTACTTC
V: TRBV10-3
size: NA
length: 14
D: TRBD1
J: TRBJ2-7

CDR3: CASSLGTAGPQHF
DNA: TGTGCCAGCAGCTTAGGGACGGCTGGGCCCCAGCATTTT
V: TRBV7-9
size: NA
length: 13
D: NA
J: TRBJ1-5

CDR3: CASSQSRANVLTF
DNA: TGTGCCAGCAGCCAAAGTCGGGCCAACGTCCTGACTTTC
V: TRBV7-7
size: NA
length: 13
D: NA
J: TRBJ2-6

CDR3: CASSSGGGTGELFF
DNA: TGCGCCAGCAGTTCGGGAGGGGGCACCGGGGAGCTGTTTTTT
V: TRBV5-1
size: NA
length: 14
D: TRBD2
J: TRBJ2-2

CDR3: CASSPTSGEYNEQFF
DNA: TGTGCCAGCTCACCAACTAGCGGGGAGTACAATGAGCAGTTCTTC
V: TRBV18
size: NA
length: 15
D: TRBD2
J: TRBJ2-1

CDR3: CASSKAGPTDTQYF
DNA: TGTGCCAGCAGTAAGGCGGGACCCACAGATACGCAGTATTTT
V: TRBV25-1
size: NA
length: 14
D: NA
J: TRBJ2-3

CDR3: CASSFSMNTEAFF
DNA: TGCGCCAGCAGCTTTTCAATGAACACTGAAGCTTTCTTT
V: TRBV5-1
size: NA
length: 13
D: NA
J: TRBJ1-1

CDR3: CASSSFRGFYGYTF
DNA: TGTGCCAGCAGTTCCTTCCGGGGATTCTATGGCTACACCTTC
V: TRBV6-5
size: NA
length: 14
D: NA
J: TRBJ1-2

CDR3: CSALRKATSGFQFF
DNA: TGCAGCGCTCTACGGAAGGCGACTAGCGGATTTCAGTTCTTC
V: TRBV29-1
size: NA
length: 14
D: TRBD2
J: TRBJ2-1

CDR3: CASSDPSGSGPDTQYF
DNA: TGTGCCAGCAGTGACCCGAGCGGGAGCGGACCAGATACGCAGTATTTT
V: TRBV2
size: NA
length: 16
D: TRBD2
J: TRBJ2-3

CDR3: CASSLGTARNTEAFF
DNA: TGTGCCAGCAGCCTGGGGACAGCCAGGAACACTGAAGCTTTCTTT
V: TRBV11-3
size: NA
length: 15
D: TRBD1
J: TRBJ1-1